Shown below are 10 T cell receptor beta chains from a single sample sequenced in a study of T cell repertoires in cytomegalovirus infection (dated by TCRdb to about 2019). In light of the paper, this sample's treatment or condition label describes: in vitro stimulation with specific CMV peptide epitopes to enrich CMV-specific T cells. The instrument was an Illumina HiSeq 1500. TCRdb reran the public reads through fastp at Q25 and MiXCR, keeping productive beta chains. Duplicate CDR3 protein sequences are folded into a single record with the most common DNA and genes. This sample is represented by some 940,000 distinct CDR3 sequences; about a third of them were singletons. 11% to 15% of the sample is in the top ten clones. No antigen has been assigned to these receptors. The sample was cultured CD8+ T cells from PBMCs, taken from culture after CMV antigen stimulation. The receptors were sampled from a human donor in good health (CMV status not recorded). Some clones in this sample may be carry-over from other donors' samples.

This chain joins TRBV6-8 and TRBJ2-1; TRBD1 agrees at 9 bases. The CDR3 covers 17 residues. Per germline, CDR1 MNHGY and CDR2 SAAAGT. J gave up 1 base and V 5 bases, and 9 bases lay outside the gene matches. The CDR3 is CASSTFYRGRSYNEQFF. CDR3 nucleotides: TGTGCCAGCAGTACCTTCTACAGGGGGCGATCCTACAATGAGCAGTTCTTC.

The V call is TRBV28, the J call TRBJ1-1; no definite D call. Germline CDR1 MDHEN, CDR2 SYDVKM. This CDR3 spans 14 amino acids. V shed 3 bases and J shed 1 base, with 9 bases lying between them. CDR3 amino acids: CASSLPETNTEAFF. CDR3 sequence (DNA): TGTGCCAGCAGTTTGCCAGAAACGAACACTGAAGCTTTCTTT. Full variable domain (outside the CDR3, taken from reference TRBV28 and TRBJ1-1): DVKVTQSSRYLVKRTGEKVFLECVQDMDHENMFWYRQDPGLGLRLIYFSYDVKMKEKGDIPEGYSVSREKKERFSLILESASTNQTSMYLCASSLPETNTEAFFGQGTRLTVV.

This clonotype has a handful of counts. The final CDR3 position lacks the conserved phenylalanine or tryptophan, pointing to a likely read error. The DNA is left out, because the CDR3 cannot be placed on it with certainty; the CDR3 is given as TCRdb lists it. V and J are TRBV7-9 and TRBJ2-1; the table names TRBD1, a call not compared with the DNA. Germline CDR1 is SEHNR and CDR2 is FQNEAQ (reference sequence). The CDR3 spans 12 residues, counting both ends. CDR3 in amino acids: CASSFLVGGFMI.

This chain links TRBV10-3 with TRBJ1-4; no definite D call. Germline CDR1 ENHRY, CDR2 SYGVKD. The CDR3 consists of 15 residues. Deletions cut 0 bases from V and 0 bases from J, with 5 bases between. As DNA, the CDR3 is TGTGCCATCAGTGAGTCGGATACAACTAATGAAAAACTGTTTTTT. It yields the protein CAISESDTTNEKLFF.

The chain combines TRBV7-9 with TRBJ1-2, with 7 bases that match TRBD1. After removal of 4 bases from V and 2 bases from J, the junction contained 16 bases not matched to a gene. Germline-derived CDR1 and CDR2 are SEHNR and FQNEAQ (reference sequence). This CDR3 has 18 residues. The CDR3 here is CASSWDGTELLPNYGYTF. The CDR3 DNA reads TGTGCCAGCAGCTGGGATGGGACAGAACTACTCCCAAACTATGGCTACACCTTC.

This clonotype was seen ten or more times. The chain links TRBV27 to TRBJ1-2; no clear D gene. The CDR3 is 13 amino acids. Germline-derived CDR1 and CDR2 are MNHEY and SMNVEV (reference sequence). V was clipped by 5 bases and J by 6 bases, with 13 bases between them. The CDR3 DNA sequence: TGTGCCAGCAGTGGGGTTCCATTGAATGGCTACACCTTC. Translation gives CASSGVPLNGYTF.

This clonotype was seen ten or more times. The CDR3 region has the DNA TGTGCCAGCAGCACCGTCCCGGGACAGGTTTCGACCAAAAACATTCAGTACTTC. Encoded protein: CASSTVPGQVSTKNIQYF. This chain joins TRBV7-9 and TRBJ2-4, with 8 nucleotides matching TRBD1. The CDR3 runs 18 residues. V was clipped by 5 bases and J by 2 bases; unmatched bases: 14. Germline V gene data show CDR1 as SEHNR and CDR2 as FQNEAQ (reference sequence).

This chain joins TRBV29-1 and TRBJ1-1, with D uncertain. The CDR3 is made up of 13 amino acids. CDR1 and CDR2 from the germline V gene are SQVTM and ANQGSEA. V shed 4 bases and J shed 1 base, with 10 bases lying between them. This CDR3 is CSVGVPWNTEAFF. CDR3 nucleotides: TGCAGCGTTGGAGTCCCCTGGAACACTGAAGCTTTCTTT.

This clonotype has a handful of counts. The junction departs from the called germline gene at one end, perhaps through a read error. The rearrangement links TRBV7-7 to TRBJ2-1, with 9 nucleotides matching TRBD2. The CDR3 is 15 amino acids. CDR1 is SSHAT, CDR2 FNYEAQ, per germline (reference sequence). As DNA, the CDR3 is TGTGCTAGCAGCTTAGAGGCTAGCGGGGTTTATGAGCAGTTCTTC. Translating it yields CASSLEASGVYEQFF.

This clonotype has just a few counts. The chain has TRBV5-1 and TRBJ1-1, with a weak D call TRBD1 (5 bases). Germline CDR1 is SGHRS and CDR2 is YFSETQ. The CDR3 is 15 residues long. Trimming took 3 bases from V and 2 from J, leaving 14 bases between them. CDR3 nucleotides: TGCGCCAGCAGCTCGGGACGGATTATAAACACTGAAGCTTTCTTT. Amino acids: CASSSGRIINTEAFF. Full variable domain (rest looked up from reference TRBV5-1 and TRBJ1-1): KAGVTQTPRYLIKTRGQQVTLSCSPISGHRSVSWYQQTPGQGLQFLFEYFSETQRNKGNFPGRFSGRQFSNSRSEMNVSTLELGDSALYLCASSSGRIINTEAFFGQGTRLTVV.